The entry that follows covers one TCR beta chain sequence. Original handling: Estimated nucleated cell counts came from reference gene primer amplification. Assay used: immunoSEQ multiplex PCR; TCRdb lists only in-frame clones, some missing. V, J and clone size are those of that table, while D and trimming were read from the DNA. The table has 150,000 to 200,000 clones, roughly 77% seen once. These data are taken from a study of blood T cell repertoires in COVID-19. Study-wide context: Spain, Italy and the United States supplied samples that represented acute and convalescent COVID-19. The analysed material was cDNA or gDNA that came from T cells, B-cell-depleted T cells, or PBMCs.

The CDR3 runs 15 residues. With 0 bases removed from V and 7 bases from J, the gap between germline ends came to 15 bases. Per germline, CDR1 SGHDN and CDR2 FVKESK. It was during active infection that Seattle patients were enrolled and then longitudinally followed. The sample consisted of peripheral blood. This receptor was taken from a woman between 40 and 55 years old with COVID-19, enrolled during active disease. The V gene is TRBV14, the J gene TRBJ1-2; D is undetermined. CDR3 DNA: TGTGCCAGCAGCCAAGATCGACGGGGTGAAGTTGGCTACACCTTC. Protein sequence: CASSQDRRGEVGYTF. The complete variable domain, with remaining parts taken from reference TRBV14 and TRBJ1-2, reads EAGVTQFPSHSVIEKGQTVTLRCDPISGHDNLYWYRRVMGKEIKFLLHFVKESKQDESGMPNNRFLAERTGGTYSTLKVQPAELEDSGVYFCASSQDRRGEVGYTFGSGTRLTVV.